This T cell receptor beta chain was found in a study of blood T cell repertoires in COVID-19. In the study overall: Sources were T cells, B-cell-depleted T cells, or PBMCs; the material itself was cDNA or gDNA.

The CDR3 is 16 residues long. J gave up 5 bases and V 1 base, and 8 bases lay outside the gene matches. CDR1 and CDR2 (germline): SGHDT, YYEEEE. The repertoire was sequenced with immunoSEQ multiplex PCR; TCRdb's copy has only in-frame clones and lacks some. Here the sample spans more than 75,000 clones, approximately 87% being singletons. The rearrangement uses TRBV5-6 and TRBJ2-5; 10 bases fit TRBD1. The clonotype was recovered from a woman in her seventies with acute or convalescent COVID-19. The specimen sequenced was peripheral blood. CDR3 amino acids: CASSLFSGQGDETQYF. The CDR3 DNA sequence: TGTGCCAGCAGCTTGTTTTCCGGACAGGGGGATGAGACCCAGTACTTC.